This T cell receptor (beta chain) derives from a study of T-cell memory formation after mild COVID-19. Study-wide background: The TCR clusters were mostly specific to one donor. Study-wide results and limits: Clonal second-wave expansions that peaked on day 37 had unconfirmed SARS-CoV-2 specificity. Contracting CD4+ clones lay largely in CM and EM, with CD8+ ones residing in EMRA.

A 5'RACE reaction primed in the constant segment made cDNA libraries of TCR alpha and TCR beta, and these carried sample barcodes and UMIs. From the 5' RACE reads, TCRdb called clonotypes with MiXCR, one entry per CDR3 protein. The sample has about 240,000 distinct CDR3 sequences, around 10% seen once; the top ten hold approximately 20%. This clonotype was seen at least ten times. The antigen is not known. The receptor's source is a man in his late teens or twenties who had mild COVID-19 (a few samples of this study predate the infection). Cell type and time point are not known. Sequencing was done on a sample of PBMCs or a T cell subset sorted from them (not recorded which).

Written as DNA, the CDR3 is TGCGCCAGCAGCCAATCCTCAGCCGGTGAAGCTGGCTACACCTTC. As protein: CASSQSSAGEAGYTF. V gene TRBV4-3 combines with J gene TRBJ1-2; D gene unclear. Germline lookup yields CDR1 LGHNA and CDR2 YSLEER. Deletions cut 2 bases from V and 7 bases from J, with 17 bases between. CDR3 length: 15 residues.